This TCR beta chain was captured in a study of blood T cell repertoires in COVID-19. Using immunoSEQ multiplex PCR, the repertoire was profiled, and TCRdb retains in-frame clones only, with some absent. This table holds fewer than 250,000 clones, about four fifths found once. Trimming at V came to 1 base and at J to 5 bases, leaving 4 bases not matched to a gene. The CDR3 runs 15 residues. In germline, CDR1 is SGHAT, CDR2 FQDESV (reference sequence). The V and J genes are TRBV11-1 and TRBJ2-1, with 8 bases lining up with TRBD2. The TCR originated in an older woman with COVID-19, enrolled during active disease. The sample taken for sequencing was peripheral blood. CDR3 sequence: CASSLDRGGHNEQFF. CDR3 bases: TGTGCCAGCAGCTTAGATCGGGGGGGCCACAATGAGCAGTTCTTC.